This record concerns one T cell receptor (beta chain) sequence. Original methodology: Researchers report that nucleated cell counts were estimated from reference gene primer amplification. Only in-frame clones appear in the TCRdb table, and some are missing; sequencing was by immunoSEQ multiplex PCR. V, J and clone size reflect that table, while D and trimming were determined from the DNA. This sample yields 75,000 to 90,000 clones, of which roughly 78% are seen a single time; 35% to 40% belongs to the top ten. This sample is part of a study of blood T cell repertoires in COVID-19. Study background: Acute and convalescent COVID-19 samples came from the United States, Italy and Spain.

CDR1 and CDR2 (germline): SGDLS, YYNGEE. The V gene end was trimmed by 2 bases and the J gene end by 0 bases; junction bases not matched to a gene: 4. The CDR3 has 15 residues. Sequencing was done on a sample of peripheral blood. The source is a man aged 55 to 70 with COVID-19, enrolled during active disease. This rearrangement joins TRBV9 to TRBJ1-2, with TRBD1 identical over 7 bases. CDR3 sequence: CASSVGQTTNYGYTF. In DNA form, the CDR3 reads TGTGCCAGCAGCGTGGGACAGACTACTAACTATGGCTACACCTTC.